This entry is about one TCR beta chain. The sample comes from a study of blood T cell repertoires in COVID-19. Trimming cost V 1 base and J 4 bases; bases outside gene matches: 0. The CDR3 spans 14 residues. Germline V gene lookup returns CDR1 LNHDA and CDR2 SQIVND (reference sequence). The table came from immunoSEQ multiplex PCR; TCRdb's copy has only in-frame clones and leaves some out. The table records 45,000 to 50,000 clones, 65% to 80% of them present only once. The TCR comes from a human donor with active or convalescent COVID-19. The donor label of this sample is uncertain. The sample comprised peripheral blood. The chain links TRBV19 to TRBJ1-3, with 8 bases that match TRBD1. The CDR3: CASSIGQGGNTIYF. CDR3 in DNA: TGTGCCAGTAGTATAGGACAGGGGGGAAACACCATATATTTT.